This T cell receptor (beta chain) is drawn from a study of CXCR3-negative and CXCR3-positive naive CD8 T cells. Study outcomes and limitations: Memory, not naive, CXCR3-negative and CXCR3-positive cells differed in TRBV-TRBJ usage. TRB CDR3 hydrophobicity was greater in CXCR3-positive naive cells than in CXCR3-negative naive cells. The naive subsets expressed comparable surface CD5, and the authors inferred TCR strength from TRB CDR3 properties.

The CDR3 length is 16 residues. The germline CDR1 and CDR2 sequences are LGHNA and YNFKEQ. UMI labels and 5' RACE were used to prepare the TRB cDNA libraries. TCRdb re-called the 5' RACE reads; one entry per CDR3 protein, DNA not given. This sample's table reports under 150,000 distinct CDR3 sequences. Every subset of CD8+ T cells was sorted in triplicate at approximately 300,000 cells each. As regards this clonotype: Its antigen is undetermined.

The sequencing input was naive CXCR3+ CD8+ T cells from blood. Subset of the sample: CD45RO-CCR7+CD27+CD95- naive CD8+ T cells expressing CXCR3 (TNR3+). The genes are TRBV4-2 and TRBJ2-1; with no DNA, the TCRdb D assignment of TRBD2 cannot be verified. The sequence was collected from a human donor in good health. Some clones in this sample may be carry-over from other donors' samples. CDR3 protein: CASSQGAREGRVEQFF.